These T cell receptor beta chains were read from a single sample in a study of T cells in Graves' hyperthyroidism and ophthalmopathy. In TCRdb, the multiplex PCR reads were re-called with MiXCR into one record per CDR3 protein. The sample holds almost 500,000 distinct CDR3 sequences, roughly 22% seen once. Sequenced input: blood. These receptors all come from a woman in her 70s with Graves' ophthalmopathy. CDR3s include the opening cysteine and the closing phenylalanine or tryptophan. Each record gives: D gene, V gene, J gene, clone size, CDR3 length, CDR3 DNA, CDR3 protein. D genes are given only for firm matches. Clone sizes are given selectively: once, few, many, or a class where the clone is expanded.

>TRBD1|TRBV9|TRBJ2-7|-|14
TGTGCCAGCAGCCGACGGGACAGGAGCAACGAGCAGTACTTC
CASSRRDRSNEQYF
>-|TRBV7-9|TRBJ1-4|few|15
TGTGCCAGCAGCTTAGAGTCCTTTAGGCCGGAAAAACTGTTTTTT
CASSLESFRPEKLFF
>-|TRBV28|TRBJ2-6|-|14
TGTGCCAGCAGTTTAGCATTCGGGGCCAACGTCCTGACTTTC
CASSLAFGANVLTF
>-|TRBV2|TRBJ2-2|many|15
TGTGCCAGCAGTGACTCCCCGCCCAACACCGGGGAGCTGTTTTTT
CASSDSPPNTGELFF
>-|TRBV27|TRBJ1-2|few|12
TGTGCCAGTCGGAAGGGAACTTATGGCTACACCTTC
CASRKGTYGYTF
>-|TRBV2|TRBJ2-5|many|15
TGTGCCAGCAGTGAAGGACAGACGTACCAAGAGACCCAGTACTTC
CASSEGQTYQETQYF
>TRBD1|TRBV7-2|TRBJ1-1|few|14
TGTGCCAGCAGCGTACGACAGGGAGGCACTGAAGCTTTCTTT
CASSVRQGGTEAFF
>-|TRBV6-1|TRBJ1-1|many|15
TGTGCCAGCAGTCCCATCCCGACAGGCCAAACTGAAGCTTTCTTT
CASSPIPTGQTEAFF
>-|TRBV27|TRBJ1-1|once|15
TGTGCCAGCAGTTTATTTGGGGAACTGAACACTGAAGCTTTCTTT
CASSLFGELNTEAFF
>-|TRBV6-2/TRBV6-3|TRBJ1-2|-|14
TGTGCCAGCAGTGGATTTGACAGGAACTATGGCTACACCTTC
CASSGFDRNYGYTF
>TRBD1|TRBV9|TRBJ2-1|many|15
TGTGCCAGCAGCGGACAGGGCGAAGGATACAATGAGCAGTTCTTC
CASSGQGEGYNEQFF
>TRBD1|TRBV2|TRBJ1-5|-|18
TGTGCCAGCAGACCCCCGGGACAGGGGGCGCAGGTTGACCAGCCCCAGCATTTT
CASRPPGQGAQVDQPQHF
>-|TRBV19|TRBJ1-4|-|13
TGTGCCAGTCAGGACAGAAGAAATGAAAAACTGTTTTTT
CASQDRRNEKLFF
>-|TRBV12-3/TRBV12-4|TRBJ2-2|few|17
TGTGCCAGCAGTTTATCTCCAGGGGTTGTCCGCACCGGGGAGCTGTTTTTT
CASSLSPGVVRTGELFF
>-|TRBV5-1|TRBJ2-7|once|13
TGCGCCAGCAGCTTGGAGGGGTGGGGAAAGCAGTACTTC
CASSLEGWGKQYF
>-|TRBV18|TRBJ2-3|few|14
TGTGCCAGCTCACCAGCAGGGTTGTCAGATACGCAGTATTTT
CASSPAGLSDTQYF
>-|TRBV12-3/TRBV12-4|TRBJ1-6|many|18
TGTGCCAGCAACCCGGAATATACGCAGAGCTCCTATAATTCACCCCTCCACTTT
CASNPEYTQSSYNSPLHF
>TRBD1|TRBV7-9|TRBJ1-1|few|14
TGTGCCAGCAGGGACAGGGTCGGGAACACTGAAGCTTTCTTT
CASRDRVGNTEAFF
>TRBD1|TRBV6-1|TRBJ1-3|-|14
TGTGCCAGCAGTGGTGGGACAGCTGGAAACACCATATATTTT
CASSGGTAGNTIYF
>-|TRBV2|TRBJ2-5|few|10
TGTGCCAGCAGTGGGACCCAAGGAGACTTC
CASSGTQGDF
>-|TRBV19|TRBJ1-5|-|15
TGTGCCAGTAGTATAGTATCGACGGGTAATCAGCCCCAGCATTTT
CASSIVSTGNQPQHF
>-|TRBV7-2|TRBJ1-5|few|16
TGTGCCAGCAGCTTAGTTATTGGGCAGGCCGCTCAGCCCCAGCATTTT
CASSLVIGQAAQPQHF
>-|TRBV3-1|TRBJ1-6|-|14
TGTGCCAGCAGCCAAGAAGTGGGGAGTTCACCCCTCCACTTT
CASSQEVGSSPLHF
>-|TRBV12-3/TRBV12-4|TRBJ2-7|many|13
TGTGCCAGCAGTTTCCTTTTGGGATCGGAGCAGTACTTC
CASSFLLGSEQYF
>TRBD2|TRBV7-9|TRBJ2-1|-|19
TGTGCCAGCAGCTCTACCGGGACTAGCGGGAGGGGGGCCTACAATGAGCAGTTCTTC
CASSSTGTSGRGAYNEQFF
>TRBD1|TRBV2|TRBJ2-2|few|16
TGTGCCAGCAGTGGGGGACAGGGTAGGAAAACCGGGGAGCTGTTTTTT
CASSGGQGRKTGELFF
>TRBD2|TRBV6-1|TRBJ2-7|few|13
TGTGCCAGCAGCACCTGGGGGGGTGGCGAGCAGTACTTC
CASSTWGGGEQYF
>TRBD2|TRBV19|TRBJ2-1|few|16
TGTGCCAGTAGTATCGGGCTAGCGGGATACGGGGGTGAGCAGTTCTTC
CASSIGLAGYGGEQFF
>-|TRBV2|TRBJ1-1|-|15
TGTGCCAGCAGTGCTTCGGAGGGCGTTAACACTGAAGCTTTCTTT
CASSASEGVNTEAFF
>-|TRBV20-1|TRBJ2-1|many|10
TGCAGTGCCCTCAGTGCGGAGCAGTTCTTC
CSALSAEQFF
>TRBD2|TRBV5-1|TRBJ2-7|-|16
TGCGCCAGCAGCCCAGCGGGTGGCGGGGGATACTACGAGCAGTACTTC
CASSPAGGGGYYEQYF
>TRBD1|TRBV7-2|TRBJ1-5|few|15
TGTGCCAGCAGCTTAGGGGGGACAGTTAATCAGCCCCAGCATTTT
CASSLGGTVNQPQHF
>-|TRBV6-1|TRBJ1-2|-|12
TGTGCCAGCAGTCCTGGATCAAGGAGCTACACCTTC
CASSPGSRSYTF
>-|TRBV12-3/TRBV12-4|TRBJ2-7|many|16
TGTGCCAGCAGTCCAAGGACGGCTACCTACTCCTACGAGCAGTACTTC
CASSPRTATYSYEQYF
>-|TRBV30|TRBJ1-2|-|13
TGTACCTGGAGTGTTCCTAAACGCGGTGGCTACACCTTC
CTWSVPKRGGYTF